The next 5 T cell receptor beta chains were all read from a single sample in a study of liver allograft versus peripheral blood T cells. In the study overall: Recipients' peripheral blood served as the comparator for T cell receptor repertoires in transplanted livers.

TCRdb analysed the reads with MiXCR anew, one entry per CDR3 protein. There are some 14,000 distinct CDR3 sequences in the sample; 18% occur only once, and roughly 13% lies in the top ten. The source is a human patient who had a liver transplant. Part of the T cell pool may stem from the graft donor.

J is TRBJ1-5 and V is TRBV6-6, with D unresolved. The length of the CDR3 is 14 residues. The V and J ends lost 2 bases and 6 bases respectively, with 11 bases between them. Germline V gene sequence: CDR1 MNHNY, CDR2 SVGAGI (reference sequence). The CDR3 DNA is TGTGCCAGCAGTTACCCCGAGGGAGGTCAGCCCCAGCATTTT. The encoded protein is CASSYPEGGQPQHF.

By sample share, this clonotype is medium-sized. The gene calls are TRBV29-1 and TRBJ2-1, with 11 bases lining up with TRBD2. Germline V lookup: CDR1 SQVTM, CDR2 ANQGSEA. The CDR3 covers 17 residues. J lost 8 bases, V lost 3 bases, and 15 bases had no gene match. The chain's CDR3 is CSVERRLAGGVSHEQFF. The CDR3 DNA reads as TGCAGCGTTGAGAGGAGGCTAGCGGGGGGAGTTAGCCATGAGCAGTTCTTC.

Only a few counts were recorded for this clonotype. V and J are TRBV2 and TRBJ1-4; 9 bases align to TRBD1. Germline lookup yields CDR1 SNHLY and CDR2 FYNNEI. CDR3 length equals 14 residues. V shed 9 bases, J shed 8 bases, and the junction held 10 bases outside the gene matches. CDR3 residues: CASTQQGAGEKLFF. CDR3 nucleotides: TGTGCCAGTACGCAACAGGGGGCCGGGGAAAAACTGTTTTTT.

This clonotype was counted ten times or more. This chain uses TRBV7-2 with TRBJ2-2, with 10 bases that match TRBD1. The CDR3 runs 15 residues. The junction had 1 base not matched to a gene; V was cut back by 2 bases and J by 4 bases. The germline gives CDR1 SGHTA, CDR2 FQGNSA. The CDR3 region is CASSLRTGGTGELFF. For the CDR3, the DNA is TGTGCCAGCAGCTTAAGGACAGGGGGCACCGGGGAGCTGTTTTTT.

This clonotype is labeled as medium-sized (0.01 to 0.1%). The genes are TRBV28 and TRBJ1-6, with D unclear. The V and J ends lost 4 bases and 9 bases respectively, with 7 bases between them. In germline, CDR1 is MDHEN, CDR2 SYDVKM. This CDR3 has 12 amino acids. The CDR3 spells CASSSNRSPLHF. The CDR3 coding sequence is TGTGCCAGCAGTTCCAACCGTTCACCCCTCCACTTT.